The TCR beta chain described here comes from a study of response to subunit inactivated influenza vaccine. A few counts support this clonotype. TCRdb re-analysed the RT-PCR reads in MiXCR, keeping a single row per CDR3 protein. Among approximately 700,000 distinct CDR3 sequences listed, 15% to 19% were seen once. The origin of this receptor is a man aged 45-60 years who received an inactivated influenza vaccine. The sample in question was PBMCs from blood, obtained 11 to 12 days after vaccination.

The CDR3 nucleotides are TGTGCCAGCAGTGACAGCGGGGTGGAATACGAGCAGTACTTC. Protein product: CASSDSGVEYEQYF. The rearrangement uses TRBV2 and TRBJ2-7; TRBD2 matches 7 bases. Germline lookup yields CDR1 SNHLY and CDR2 FYNNEI. This CDR3 is 14 amino acids long. The trim removed 3 bases at V and 4 bases at J, leaving 6 bases unmatched.